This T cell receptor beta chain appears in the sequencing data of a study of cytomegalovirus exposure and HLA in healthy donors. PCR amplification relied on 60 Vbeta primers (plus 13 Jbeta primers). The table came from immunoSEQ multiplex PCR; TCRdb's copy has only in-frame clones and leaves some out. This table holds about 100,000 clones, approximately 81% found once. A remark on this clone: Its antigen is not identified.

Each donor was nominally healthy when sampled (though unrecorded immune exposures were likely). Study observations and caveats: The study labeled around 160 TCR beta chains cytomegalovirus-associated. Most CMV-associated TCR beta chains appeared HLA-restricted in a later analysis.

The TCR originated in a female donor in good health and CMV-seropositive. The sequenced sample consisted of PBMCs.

CDR3 DNA: TGCGCCAGCAGCCCAATCCGGGGGGAGGGCCGCTACGAGCAGTACTTC. Its translation is CASSPIRGEGRYEQYF. The V and J genes are TRBV5-1 and TRBJ2-7, with 7 bases fitting TRBD2. This CDR3 is 16 amino acids long. With V trimmed by 4 bases and J by 3 bases, 13 bases remained unmatched. Germline CDR1 SGHRS, CDR2 YFSETQ.